The 22 T cell receptor beta chains reported below all come from one sample, sequenced in a study of T cell changes during pregnancy in multiple sclerosis. Measured with immunoSEQ multiplex PCR; TCRdb has only the in-frame clones, and not every one. This sample carries 80,000 to 130,000 clones, roughly nine tenths of them seen once, and the ten largest clones take roughly 1.2%. The sample here was peripheral blood, taken in the second trimester of pregnancy. All receptors derive from a female donor with multiple sclerosis, enrolled in a pregnancy study.

The V and J genes are TRBV27 and TRBJ2-5; 7 nucleotides line up with TRBD2. Germline CDR1 is MNHEY and CDR2 is SMNVEV (reference sequence). V lost 7 bases to trimming and J lost 3 bases; unmatched junction nucleotides: 11. The CDR3 runs to 15 residues. The CDR3 reads CASTSLGLAEETQYF. The DNA for the CDR3 is TGTGCCAGCACCTCGCTGGGTCTAGCGGAAGAGACCCAGTACTTC.

V usage is TRBV7-2 and J usage is TRBJ2-1, with D perhaps matching TRBD2 (6 bases). The CDR3 covers 15 residues. The V end lost 4 bases, the J end lost 0 bases, and 10 bases lay between the germline ends. Per germline, CDR1 SGHTA and CDR2 FQGNSA. The CDR3: CASSSLASSYNEQFF. DNA for the CDR3: TGTGCCAGCAGCTCCCTAGCGAGCTCCTACAATGAGCAGTTCTTC.

Note on this clone: The junction and the germline gene differ at one end; a read error may be behind it. The rearrangement uses TRBV29-1 and TRBJ2-5; D remains ambiguous. Germline CDR1 SQVTM, CDR2 ANQGSEA. This CDR3 has 9 amino acids. The CDR3 DNA reads as TGCAGCGTCGAAGAGACCCAGTACTTC. Amino acids: CSVEETQYF. Full variable domain (missing parts from reference TRBV29-1 and TRBJ2-5): SAVISQKPSRDICQRGTSLTIQCQVDSQVTMMFWYRQQPGQSLTLIATANQGSEATYESGFVIDKFPISRPNLTFSTLTVSNMSPEDSSIYLCSVEETQYFGPGTRLLVL.

This chain connects TRBV27 to TRBJ2-4; TRBD1 might be the D (5 bases). There are 15 residues in the CDR3. The V end was cut by 0 bases, the J end by 1 base, with 7 bases between. Germline values: CDR1 MNHEY, CDR2 SMNVEV (reference sequence). CDR3 DNA sequence: TGTGCCAGCAGTTTATCCAAGGGGGCCAAAAACATTCAGTACTTC. It codes for CASSLSKGAKNIQYF.

The CDR3 bases are TGTGCCACCAGCAGAGGGACAGGGGGGGTCAATCAGCCCCAGCATTTT. Amino acid sequence: CATSRGTGGVNQPQHF. The chain has TRBV15 and TRBJ1-5; 10 bases line up with TRBD1. Germline CDR1 and CDR2: LNHNV and YYDKDF (reference sequence). This CDR3 contains 16 residues. Trimming removed 1 base from V and 3 bases from J; junction bases left unmatched: 3.

V is TRBV5-1 and J is TRBJ2-7, with D tentatively TRBD2 (6 bases). The V end lost 0 bases, the J end lost 6 bases, and 10 bases lay between the germline ends. The V gene's germline CDR1 is SGHRS and CDR2 YFSETQ. CDR3 size: 13 residues. CDR3 amino acids: CASSLVAGSEQYF. The CDR3 coding sequence is TGCGCCAGCAGCTTGGTTGCGGGGAGCGAGCAGTACTTC.

The chain has TRBV6-6 and TRBJ2-3, with 8 bases fitting TRBD2. J gave up 0 bases and V 4 bases, and 6 bases lay outside the gene matches. The CDR3 has 16 residues. Germline V gene data show CDR1 as MNHNY and CDR2 as SVGAGI (reference sequence). DNA for the CDR3: TGTGCCAGCAGTTCCGTAGCGGGGCCTAGCACAGATACGCAGTATTTT. Protein product: CASSSVAGPSTDTQYF.

This clone occurred a few times. The chain carries TRBV19 and TRBJ1-1; D remains unclear. Germline V gene sequence: CDR1 LNHDA, CDR2 SQIVND (reference sequence). Trimming removed 6 bases at V and 1 base at J, with 3 bases between. The CDR3 is 11 residues long. The CDR3 reads CASRRNTEAFF. DNA for the CDR3: TGTGCCAGTAGGAGGAACACTGAAGCTTTCTTT. Supplemented by reference TRBV19 and TRBJ1-1, the full variable domain reads DGGITQSPKYLFRKEGQNVTLSCEQNLNHDAMYWYRQDPGQGLRLIYYSQIVNDFQKGDIAEGYSVSREKKESFPLTVTSAQKNPTAFYLCASRRNTEAFFGQGTRLTVV.

V and J are TRBV7-2 and TRBJ1-1; D remains unclear. This CDR3 is 15 amino acids long. V was cut by 0 bases and J by 1 base, with 9 bases left in between. CDR1 is SGHTA and CDR2 is FQGNSA in the germline V gene. CDR3 sequence (DNA): TGTGCCAGCAGCTTAGCGAAGACAAGGAACACTGAAGCTTTCTTT. Amino acids: CASSLAKTRNTEAFF.

The gene calls are TRBV19 and TRBJ1-6, with D tentatively TRBD1 (5 bases). The CDR3 has 15 amino acids. Trimming left V 5 bases short and J 6 bases short, with 14 bases between. Germline V gene data show CDR1 as LNHDA and CDR2 as SQIVND (reference sequence). DNA of the CDR3: TGTGCCAGTAGTGGGGGGAGACAGCGTAATTCACCCCTCCACTTT. It encodes CASSGGRQRNSPLHF.

V gene TRBV2 combines with J gene TRBJ2-1; no clear D gene. In germline, CDR1 is SNHLY, CDR2 FYNNEI. V was cut by 3 bases and J by 2 bases, with 8 bases left in between. CDR3 length equals 14 residues. The CDR3 here is CASSDRSAYNEQFF. Here the CDR3 DNA reads TGTGCCAGCAGTGACAGGTCTGCCTACAATGAGCAGTTCTTC.

V usage is TRBV2 and J usage is TRBJ2-5, with no clear D. Trimming shortened V by 1 base and J by 5 bases, and 14 bases separated the two germline ends. The CDR3 extends over 15 amino acids. The germline V gene has CDR1 SNHLY and CDR2 FYNNEI. In DNA form, the CDR3 reads TGTGCCAGCAGTGAAGAGGCACCCCCGCGGGAGACCCAGTACTTC. Translation: CASSEEAPPRETQYF.

The chain is built from TRBV5-4 and TRBJ2-7; maybe TRBD2 (6 bases). The V and J ends lost 4 bases and 6 bases respectively, with 20 bases between them. Germline V gene data show CDR1 as SGHNT and CDR2 as YYREEE (reference sequence). CDR3 length: 15 residues. The CDR3 DNA reads TGTGCCAGCAGCCCAGTTGCGGGGCCTCAGAGCGAGCAGTACTTC. Protein sequence: CASSPVAGPQSEQYF.

This chain links TRBV28 with TRBJ1-5; D is undetermined. Germline V lookup: CDR1 MDHEN, CDR2 SYDVKM. Trimming left V 6 bases short and J 3 bases short, with 6 bases between. This CDR3 comprises 12 residues. CDR3 nucleotides: TGTGCCAGCAGCCCAGTCAATCAGCCCCAGCATTTT. This gives the protein CASSPVNQPQHF.

The chain links TRBV5-5 to TRBJ2-1; 8 positions match TRBD2. V was clipped by 6 bases and J by 3 bases; unmatched bases: 8. The CDR3 has 15 residues. Germline CDR1 SGHKS, CDR2 YYEKEE (reference sequence). The CDR3 coding sequence is TGTGCCAGCATCCCCGGGGGGGCGCGCTACAATGAGCAGTTCTTC. Its translation is CASIPGGARYNEQFF.

V and J are TRBV5-1 and TRBJ1-2, with D perhaps matching TRBD1 (6 bases). CDR1 is SGHRS, CDR2 YFSETQ, per germline. Trimming removed 5 bases from V and 5 bases from J, with 16 bases in between. This CDR3 region has 14 residues. The CDR3 loop reads CASSPHDRSYGYTF. CDR3 DNA: TGCGCCAGCAGTCCCCATGACAGGAGTTATGGCTACACCTTC.

A few counts support this clone. The genes are TRBV7-9 and TRBJ1-1; D gene unclear. The CDR3 contains 15 residues. Trimming left V 5 bases short and J 2 bases short, with 15 bases between. Germline V gives CDR1 SEHNR, CDR2 FQNEAQ (reference sequence). The CDR3 loop is CASSVTGAFNTEAFF. In DNA form, the CDR3 reads TGTGCCAGCAGCGTCACGGGAGCCTTTAACACTGAAGCTTTCTTT.

This sequence joins TRBV11-2 and TRBJ2-3; TRBD1 agrees at 11 bases. In germline, CDR1 is SGHAT, CDR2 FQNNGV. The CDR3 is 16 residues long. Germline trimming cut 0 bases from V and 5 bases from J; bases unmatched to any gene: 4. Here the CDR3 reads CASSLDPGQGVDTQYF. The DNA for the CDR3 is TGTGCCAGCAGCTTAGATCCGGGACAGGGGGTAGATACGCAGTATTTT.

The chain combines TRBV4-1 with TRBJ2-1; TRBD2 aligns across 11 bases. This CDR3 spans 15 amino acids. Germline-derived CDR1 and CDR2 are MGHRA and YSYEKL. The junction had 0 bases not matched to a gene; V was cut back by 1 base and J by 4 bases. The CDR3 loop reads CASSQGLAGYNEQFF. In nucleotides, the CDR3 is TGCGCCAGCAGCCAAGGACTAGCGGGGTACAATGAGCAGTTCTTC.

V is TRBV20-1 and J is TRBJ2-4, with 9 bases that match TRBD1. The CDR3 covers 11 residues. Germline loops: CDR1 DFQATT, CDR2 SNEGSKA (reference sequence). V gave up 5 bases and J gave up 15 bases; unmatched junction bases: 8. The CDR3 here is CSAPGQGIRYF. For the CDR3, the DNA is TGCAGTGCTCCTGGACAGGGGATTAGGTACTTC.

CDR3 in DNA: TGTGCCAGCAGCTGGACCGGGACTAGCGGGGGGGCCAGCTCCTACGAGCAGTACTTC. It is translated as CASSWTGTSGGASSYEQYF. The rearrangement uses TRBV5-4 and TRBJ2-7, with 16 bases lining up with TRBD2. Germline V CDR1 and CDR2: SGHNT, YYREEE (reference sequence). The CDR3 totals 19 residues. V trimming: 3 bases; J trimming: 0 bases; junction bases outside the gene matches: 9.

This chain connects TRBV29-1 to TRBJ1-2, with D maybe TRBD1 (6 bases). The CDR3 extends over 11 amino acids. Germline V gene data show CDR1 as SQVTM and CDR2 as ANQGSEA. V was trimmed by 5 bases and J by 6 bases, leaving 10 bases between them. The CDR3 bases are TGCAGCGTTCTATCAGGGGATGGCTACACCTTC. It codes for CSVLSGDGYTF.